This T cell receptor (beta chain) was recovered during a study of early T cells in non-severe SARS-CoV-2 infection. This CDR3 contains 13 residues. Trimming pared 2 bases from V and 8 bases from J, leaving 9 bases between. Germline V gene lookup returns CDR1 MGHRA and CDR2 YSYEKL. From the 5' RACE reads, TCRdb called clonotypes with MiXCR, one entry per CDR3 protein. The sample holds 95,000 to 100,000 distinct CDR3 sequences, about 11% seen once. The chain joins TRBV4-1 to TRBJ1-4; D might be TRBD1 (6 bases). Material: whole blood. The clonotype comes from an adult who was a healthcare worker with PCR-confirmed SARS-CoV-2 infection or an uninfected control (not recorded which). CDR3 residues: CASSQQGTEKLFF. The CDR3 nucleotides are TGCGCCAGCAGCCAACAGGGGACCGAAAAACTGTTTTTT.